This T cell receptor (beta chain) stems from a study of Graves' ophthalmopathy and Graves' hyperthyroidism. RNA served as the template for amplifying TCR beta CDR3 regions. RT-PCR with HTBI primers came first, then second-round multiplex PCR. TCRdb re-called the multiplex PCR reads with MiXCR, one entry per CDR3 protein. The sample yields around 660,000 distinct CDR3 sequences, about two fifths seen once. Enrollment excluded any patients with other autoimmune diseases, uncontrolled infections, pregnancy or lactation. Clinical symptoms, serum thyroxine, TRAb, thyroid ultrasound and orbital computed tomography formed the basis of diagnosis. On this clonotype: Its antigen is not known.

Unmatched junction bases numbered 3, after V lost 8 bases and J lost 3 bases. The germline CDR1 and CDR2 sequences are SNHLY and FYNNEI. CDR3 size: 12 residues. Study observations and caveats: Among thyroid clonotypes expanded above 0.001 frequency, most also appeared in blood. It was with roughly 71% sensitivity and almost 75% specificity that the model predicted ophthalmopathy progression.

This chain connects TRBV2 to TRBJ1-2; 7 bases line up with TRBD1. This receptor was taken from an adult man with Graves' ophthalmopathy. What was sequenced was peripheral blood. This CDR3 reads CASLGTDYGYTF. CDR3 DNA: TGTGCCAGCTTAGGGACAGACTATGGCTACACCTTC.